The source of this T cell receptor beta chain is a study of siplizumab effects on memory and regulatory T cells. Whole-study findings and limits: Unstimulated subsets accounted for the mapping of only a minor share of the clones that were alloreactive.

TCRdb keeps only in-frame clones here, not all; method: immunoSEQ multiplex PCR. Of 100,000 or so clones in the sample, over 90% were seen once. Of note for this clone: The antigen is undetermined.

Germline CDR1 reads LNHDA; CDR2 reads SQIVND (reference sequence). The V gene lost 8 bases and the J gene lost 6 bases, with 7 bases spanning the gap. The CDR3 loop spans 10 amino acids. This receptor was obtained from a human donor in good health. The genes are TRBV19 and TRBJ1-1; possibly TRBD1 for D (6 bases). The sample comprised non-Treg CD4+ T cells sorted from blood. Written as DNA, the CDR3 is TGTGCCAGTGGACAGCCTGAAGCTTTCTTT. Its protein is CASGQPEAFF.